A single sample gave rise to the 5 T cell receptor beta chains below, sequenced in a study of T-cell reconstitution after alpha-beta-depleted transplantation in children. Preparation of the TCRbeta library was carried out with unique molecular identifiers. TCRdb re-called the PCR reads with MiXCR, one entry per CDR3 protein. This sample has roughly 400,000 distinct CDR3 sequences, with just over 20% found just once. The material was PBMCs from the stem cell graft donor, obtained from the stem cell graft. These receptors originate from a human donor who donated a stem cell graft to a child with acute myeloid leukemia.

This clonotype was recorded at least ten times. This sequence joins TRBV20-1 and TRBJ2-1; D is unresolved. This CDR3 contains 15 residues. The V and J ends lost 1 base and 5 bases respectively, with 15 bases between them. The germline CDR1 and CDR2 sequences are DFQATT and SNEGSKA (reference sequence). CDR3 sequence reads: CSARGGSSLNNEQFF. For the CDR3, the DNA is TGCAGTGCTAGAGGAGGAAGTAGCTTAAACAATGAGCAGTTCTTC.

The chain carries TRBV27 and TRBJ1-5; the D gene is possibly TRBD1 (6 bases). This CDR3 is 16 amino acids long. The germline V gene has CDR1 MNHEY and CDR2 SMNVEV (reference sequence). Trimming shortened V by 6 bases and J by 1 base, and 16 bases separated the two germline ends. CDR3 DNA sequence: TGTGCCAGCAGGGAAGTCGGGGGCGCGAGCAATCAGCCCCAGCATTTT. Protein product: CASREVGGASNQPQHF.

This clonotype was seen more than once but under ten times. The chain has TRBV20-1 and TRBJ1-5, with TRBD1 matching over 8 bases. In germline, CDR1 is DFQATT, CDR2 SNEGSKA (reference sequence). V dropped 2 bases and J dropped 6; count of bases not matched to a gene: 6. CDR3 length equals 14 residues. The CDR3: CSARPGQGIQPQHF. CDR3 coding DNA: TGCAGTGCTAGACCCGGACAGGGAATTCAGCCCCAGCATTTT.

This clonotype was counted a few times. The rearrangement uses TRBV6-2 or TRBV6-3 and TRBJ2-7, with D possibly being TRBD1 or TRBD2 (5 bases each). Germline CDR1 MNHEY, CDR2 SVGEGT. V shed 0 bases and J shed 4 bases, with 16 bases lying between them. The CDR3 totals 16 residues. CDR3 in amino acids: CASSYSARWGPYEQYF. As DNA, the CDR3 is TGTGCCAGCAGTTACTCTGCGCGATGGGGACCTTACGAGCAGTACTTC.

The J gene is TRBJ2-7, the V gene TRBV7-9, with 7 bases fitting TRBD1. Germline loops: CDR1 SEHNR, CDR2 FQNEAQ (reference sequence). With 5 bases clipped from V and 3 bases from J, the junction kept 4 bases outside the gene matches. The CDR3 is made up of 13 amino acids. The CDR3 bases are TGTGCCAGCAGCCACCAGGGGGACTACGAGCAGTACTTC. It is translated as CASSHQGDYEQYF.